One and the same sample provided the 17 T cell receptor beta chains below, sequenced in a study of blood T cell repertoires in COVID-19. Sequenced by immunoSEQ multiplex PCR; TCRdb stores in-frame clones only, minus some. The table has 150,000 to 200,000 clones, more than 70% seen once. Sequenced sample: peripheral blood. Receptors originate from a human donor in a cohort sampled during active COVID-19.

The rearrangement joins TRBV6-2 or TRBV6-3 to TRBJ2-1; D is unclear. CDR3 size: 17 residues. V lost 0 bases and J lost 0, with 12 bases in between. CDR1 MNHEY and CDR2 SVGEGT come from the germline V gene. The CDR3 nucleotides are TGTGCCAGCAGTTACTCGCCGCGTTCGGGCTCCTACAATGAGCAGTTCTTC. It codes for CASSYSPRSGSYNEQFF.

There are a few counts of this clone. The CDR3 loop is CASSPPGTANYTF. The DNA for the CDR3 is TGTGCCAGCTCACCACCGGGGACAGCCAACTACACCTTC. The chain couples TRBV18 to TRBJ1-2, with 7 bases matching TRBD1. In germline, CDR1 is KGHSH, CDR2 LQKENI. The CDR3 is 13 amino acids. Trimming cost V 0 bases and J 10 bases; bases outside gene matches: 5.

The J gene is TRBJ2-7, the V gene TRBV10-2, with TRBD2 matching 8 bases. Germline V lookup: CDR1 WSHSY, CDR2 SAAADI. The CDR3 consists of 16 residues. J lost 1 base, V lost 2 bases, and 7 bases had no gene match. DNA of the CDR3: TGCGCCAGCAGTGAGGCCCCTAGCGGGCTTTCCTACGAGCAGTACTTC. This translates into CASSEAPSGLSYEQYF.

V gene TRBV5-1 combines with J gene TRBJ2-7; 12 positions agree with TRBD2. After removal of 3 bases from V and 0 bases from J, the junction contained 7 bases not matched to a gene. The CDR3 is 17 amino acids. Germline V gene sequence: CDR1 SGHRS, CDR2 YFSETQ. CDR3 in DNA: TGCGCCAGCAGCTACGGACTAGCGGGGCCTAGCTCCTACGAGCAGTACTTC. It codes for CASSYGLAGPSSYEQYF. Based on the CDR3 plus reference TRBV5-1 and TRBJ2-7, the full variable domain is KAGVTQTPRYLIKTRGQQVTLSCSPISGHRSVSWYQQTPGQGLQFLFEYFSETQRNKGNFPGRFSGRQFSNSRSEMNVSTLELGDSALYLCASSYGLAGPSSYEQYFGPGTRLTVT.

J is TRBJ2-1 and V is TRBV6-2 or TRBV6-3; no clear D. The CDR3 is 12 residues long. The V and J ends lost 5 bases and 2 bases respectively, with 4 bases between them. Germline V lookup: CDR1 MNHEY, CDR2 SVGEGT. The CDR3 spells CASSNTYNEQFF. The CDR3 DNA reads as TGTGCCAGCAGTAACACCTACAATGAGCAGTTCTTC.

The chain couples TRBV6-5 to TRBJ1-1; D may be TRBD1 (6 bases). CDR1 and CDR2 from the germline V gene are MNHEY and SVGAGI. The germline V and J ends were trimmed by 0 bases and 0 bases, with 11 bases remaining between them. The CDR3 runs to 16 residues. Here the CDR3 reads CASSYSAQGLNTEAFF. DNA of the CDR3: TGTGCCAGCAGTTACTCGGCACAGGGCCTGAACACTGAAGCTTTCTTT.

The chain links TRBV5-6 to TRBJ2-7; perhaps TRBD1 as D (6 bases). The germline gives CDR1 SGHDT, CDR2 YYEEEE. V shed 4 bases and J shed 3 bases, with 8 bases lying between them. This CDR3 region has 12 residues. CDR3 protein: CASSADSYEQYF. As DNA, the CDR3 is TGTGCCAGCAGCGCGGACAGCTACGAGCAGTACTTC.

In this sample, this clone turned up once. This rearrangement joins TRBV9 to TRBJ2-1; D is uncertain. The CDR3 loop spans 14 amino acids. V shed 0 bases and J shed 6 bases, with 10 bases lying between them. Per germline, CDR1 SGDLS and CDR2 YYNGEE. This chain's CDR3 is CASSVDPIPNEQFF. CDR3 nucleotide sequence: TGTGCCAGCAGCGTAGATCCTATCCCCAATGAGCAGTTCTTC.

V gene TRBV6-2 or TRBV6-3 combines with J gene TRBJ1-6; 9 bases map to TRBD1. The germline CDR1 and CDR2 sequences are MNHEY and SVGEGT. V lost 6 bases, J lost 8 bases, and 2 bases stayed unmatched. The CDR3 has 13 amino acids. The CDR3 DNA is TGTGCCAGCAGCGGACAGGGGCATTCACCCCTCCACTTT. Amino acid sequence: CASSGQGHSPLHF.

The chain employs TRBV30 and TRBJ1-1, with D perhaps matching TRBD1 (5 bases). Germline CDR1 reads GTSNPN; CDR2 reads SVGIG (reference sequence). The CDR3 is 14 amino acids. The V gene lost 7 bases and the J gene lost 7 bases, with 22 bases spanning the gap. The CDR3 spells CASLDIGYAIEAFF. As DNA, the CDR3 is TGTGCCTCCCTGGACATAGGGTATGCAATTGAAGCTTTCTTT.

This clone appeared a single time. V is TRBV5-1 and J is TRBJ2-7, with TRBD1 identical over 9 bases. This CDR3 has 14 amino acids. Trimming took 3 bases from V and 6 from J; bases not matched to a gene: 7. Germline assignment: CDR1 SGHRS and CDR2 YFSETQ. This chain's CDR3 is CASSSGQGSAEQYF. CDR3 sequence (DNA): TGCGCCAGCAGCTCGGGACAGGGAAGTGCCGAGCAGTACTTC.

The J gene is TRBJ2-1, the V gene TRBV4-1; D ambiguous. Trimming removed 0 bases at V and 2 bases at J, with 5 bases between. Germline CDR1 is MGHRA and CDR2 is YSYEKL. The length of the CDR3 is 14 residues. CDR3 in DNA: TGCGCCAGCAGCCAAGAACACACCTACAATGAGCAGTTCTTC. Amino acid sequence: CASSQEHTYNEQFF.

This chain links TRBV6-2 or TRBV6-3 with TRBJ2-7, with 11 bases fitting TRBD2. After removal of 4 bases from V and 0 bases from J, the junction contained 2 bases not matched to a gene. The CDR3 spans 15 residues. Germline V gives CDR1 MNHEY, CDR2 SVGEGT. CDR3 sequence (DNA): TGTGCCAGCAGTTCGGGACTAGCGGACTCCTACGAGCAGTACTTC. Translating gives CASSSGLADSYEQYF.

This chain joins TRBV5-1 and TRBJ2-3, with 7 bases matching TRBD1. This CDR3 contains 16 residues. Germline V lookup: CDR1 SGHRS, CDR2 YFSETQ. V was pared by 0 bases and J by 4 bases, with 8 bases of the junction left unmatched. The CDR3 reads CASSLGNRGRADTQYF. Written as DNA, the CDR3 is TGCGCCAGCAGCTTGGGAAACAGGGGACGGGCAGATACGCAGTATTTT. Combining the CDR3 with reference TRBV5-1 and TRBJ2-3 gives the whole variable domain KAGVTQTPRYLIKTRGQQVTLSCSPISGHRSVSWYQQTPGQGLQFLFEYFSETQRNKGNFPGRFSGRQFSNSRSEMNVSTLELGDSALYLCASSLGNRGRADTQYFGPGTRLTVL.

V is TRBV10-1 and J is TRBJ2-5; TRBD2 might be the D (6 bases). Trimming pared 2 bases from V and 5 bases from J, leaving 12 bases between. This CDR3 has 14 amino acids. CDR1 WNHNN and CDR2 SYGVQD come from the germline V gene (reference sequence). The DNA of the CDR3 is TGCGCCAGCAGTGAGAGGCCAGGGAGGGAGACCCAGTACTTC. It yields the protein CASSERPGRETQYF.

The gene calls are TRBV18 and TRBJ1-2; 8 bases are a match to TRBD1. Trimming took 0 bases from V and 3 from J; bases not matched to a gene: 6. This CDR3 is built from 16 residues. The V gene's germline CDR1 is KGHSH and CDR2 LQKENI. The CDR3 DNA follows: TGTGCCAGCTCACCACCGATCACAGGGGGGTACTATGGCTACACCTTC. Its protein is CASSPPITGGYYGYTF.

A word on this clone: The junction departs from germline at one end; a sequencing error may be responsible. V is TRBV6-1 and J is TRBJ1-5, with no clear D. Germline CDR1 and CDR2: MNHNS and SASEGT. This CDR3 region has 14 residues. The CDR3 DNA follows: TGTGCCAGCAGCGAAGCCCAGGGCAATCAGCCCCAGCATTTT. Its protein is CASSEAQGNQPQHF.